This is a list of T cell receptor beta chains from one sample in a study of beta chain features in type 1 diabetes. The table came from immunoSEQ multiplex PCR; TCRdb's copy has only in-frame clones and leaves some out. The table lists 230,000 or so clones, under 20% of them singletons, with more than 0.075% in the top ten. The specimen sequenced was naive CD4+ T cells from blood. All receptors derive from a young man with type 1 diabetes. Each CDR3 is given with its conserved first and last residue. A D gene is named only where the DNA matches it firmly. Size is omitted from some rows. Given values are once, few, many or a class for expanded clones.

TRBD2,TRBJ2-3,few,TRBV14,CASSMGGSTDTQYF,TGTGCCAGCAGCATGGGAGGGAGCACAGATACGCAGTATTTT
NA,TRBJ2-1,few,TRBV29-1,CSVQRTEKGYNEQFF,TGCAGCGTGCAAAGGACGGAAAAGGGATACAATGAGCAGTTCTTC
TRBD2,TRBJ2-2,NA,TRBV27,CASCPSGRATGELFF,TGTGCCAGCTGCCCCAGCGGGAGGGCCACGGGGGAGCTGTTTTTT
NA,TRBJ1-1,few,TRBV7-9,CASSRQGNTEAFF,TGTGCCAGCAGCCGTCAGGGGAACACTGAAGCTTTCTTT
NA,TRBJ2-2,NA,TRBV7-2,CASSLGGMANTGELFF,TGTGCCAGCAGCTTAGGAGGGATGGCGAACACCGGGGAGCTGTTTTTT
NA,TRBJ1-2,few,TRBV19,CATASGRSYGYTF,TGTGCCACTGCGTCGGGACGTAGCTATGGCTACACCTTC
NA,TRBJ2-7,NA,TRBV28,CASSPPTYEQYF,TGTGCCAGCAGTCCACCCACCTACGAGCAGTACTTC
NA,TRBJ2-7,few,TRBV29-1,CSGTDGDYEQYF,TGCAGCGGGACAGACGGAGATTACGAGCAGTACTTC
TRBD1,TRBJ2-7,few,TRBV7-2,CASSSRQGVSGEQYF,TGTGCCAGCAGCTCGCGACAGGGGGTCTCTGGCGAGCAGTACTTC
NA,TRBJ2-1,NA,TRBV7-9,CASSLNLLATAEQFF,TGTGCCAGCAGCTTAAACCTCCTAGCCACGGCGGAGCAGTTCTTC
NA,TRBJ2-6,NA,TRBV15,CATSRAYSGANVLTF,TGTGCCACCAGCAGAGCGTATTCCGGGGCCAACGTCCTGACTTTC
NA,TRBJ2-5,few,TRBV4-3,CASSQDLMGETQYF,TGCGCCAGCAGCCAAGATCTAATGGGAGAGACCCAGTACTTC
TRBD2,TRBJ2-1,NA,TRBV7-2,CASSSGLAGSYNEQFF,TGTGCCAGCAGCTCGGGACTAGCGGGATCATACAATGAGCAGTTCTTC
NA,TRBJ2-6,NA,TRBV9,CASSAQGTASGANVLTF,TGTGCCAGCAGCGCCCAGGGGACTGCCTCTGGGGCCAACGTCCTGACTTTC
NA,TRBJ1-1,few,TRBV15,CATSRDVEIWEAFF,TGTGCCACCAGCAGAGATGTGGAGATCTGGGAAGCTTTCTTT
NA,TRBJ2-6,few,TRBV29-1,CSGVLMTGANVLTF,TGCAGCGGTGTACTGATGACTGGGGCCAACGTCCTGACTTTC
NA,TRBJ1-1,NA,TRBV29-1,CSAGRAYLSLATEAFF,TGCAGCGCGGGCCGGGCCTATCTTTCGCTGGCCACTGAAGCTTTCTTT
TRBD1,TRBJ2-7,few,TRBV27,CASRPTGGSYEQYF,TGTGCCAGCAGACCAACAGGGGGCTCCTACGAGCAGTACTTC
NA,TRBJ2-7,few,TRBV5-1,CASSLSPGSYEQYF,TGCGCCAGCAGCTTGAGTCCGGGCTCCTACGAGCAGTACTTC
NA,TRBJ1-1,NA,TRBV2,CASEPGMNTEAFF,TGTGCCAGCGAGCCGGGAATGAACACTGAAGCTTTCTTT
NA,TRBJ1-2,NA,TRBV27,CASSLRGEAYGYTF,TGTGCCAGCAGTTTACGGGGAGAGGCCTATGGCTACACCTTC
NA,TRBJ2-6,NA,TRBV27,CASSGSAGANVLTF,TGTGCCAGCTCAGGGTCAGCGGGGGCCAACGTCCTGACTTTC
NA,TRBJ2-7,few,TRBV20-1,CSALGHEQYF,TGCAGTGCTTTAGGGCACGAGCAGTACTTC
TRBD1,TRBJ1-4,few,TRBV5-1,CASRQLGQSNEKLFF,TGCGCCAGCAGACAACTGGGACAGAGTAATGAAAAACTGTTTTTT
TRBD1,TRBJ1-2,few,TRBV6-5,CASSYGQGNGYTF,TGTGCCAGCAGTTACGGACAGGGTAATGGCTACACCTTC
TRBD2,TRBJ2-1,few,TRBV4-2,CASSQGTSGRGSEQFF,TGTGCCAGCAGCCAAGGGACTAGCGGGAGAGGGAGTGAGCAGTTCTTC
NA,TRBJ2-3,few,TRBV29-1,CSTLRGGRVDTQYF,TGCAGCACCCTCCGAGGGGGGAGGGTAGATACGCAGTATTTT
TRBD2,TRBJ2-5,NA,TRBV7-9,CASSSGGPETQYF,TGTGCCAGCAGCTCGGGAGGGCCGGAGACCCAGTACTTC
TRBD1,TRBJ2-5,NA,TRBV5-6,CASNRGAIWETQYF,TGTGCCAGCAACAGGGGGGCCATCTGGGAGACCCAGTACTTC
NA,TRBJ2-1,NA,TRBV7-8,CASSLAKYNEQFF,TGTGCCAGCAGCTTAGCGAAGTACAATGAGCAGTTCTTC
NA,TRBJ2-3,NA,TRBV7-9,CASSPLGTDTQYF,TGTGCCAGCAGTCCGCTCGGAACAGATACGCAGTATTTT